Below, 29 T cell receptor beta chains from the same sample are listed, as sequenced in a study of OX40 agonist ivuxolimab in advanced cancers. Libraries were prepared by immunoSEQ multiplex PCR; TCRdb keeps only in-frame clonotypes and omits some of them. The sample holds some 86,000 clones, around 91% seen once. Sample: CD4+ or CD8+ T cells sorted from blood, taken in a trial of the OX40 agonist ivuxolimab. The receptor set was obtained from an adult with an advanced solid tumor such as melanoma, head and neck, liver or kidney cancer.

The chain recombines TRBV9 with TRBJ2-1, with unresolved D. Germline V gives CDR1 SGDLS, CDR2 YYNGEE. This CDR3 comprises 17 residues. V lost 0 bases, J lost 5 bases, and 18 bases lay in between. CDR3 nucleotide sequence: TGTGCCAGCAGCGTAGGCCGGTCCAACTCACCCGACAATGAGCAGTTCTTC. This encodes CASSVGRSNSPDNEQFF. Using reference TRBV9 and TRBJ2-1 for the parts outside the CDR3, the full variable domain is DSGVTQTPKHLITATGQRVTLRCSPRSGDLSVYWYQQSLDQGLQFLIQYYNGEERAKGNILERFSAQQFPDLHSELNLSSLELGDSALYFCASSVGRSNSPDNEQFFGPGTRLTVL.

V usage is TRBV21-1 and J usage is TRBJ2-1; the table assigns TRBD1, which was not confirmed against the DNA. TRBV21-1 is a listed pseudogene. The CDR3 sequence is 14 residues long. As DNA, the CDR3 is TGTGCCATCCTAAAAGGGACAGGGGGCTGTGAGCAGTTCTTC. Its translation is CAILKGTGGCEQFF.

The chain uses TRBV10-2 and TRBJ1-3; D unclear. The germline V and J ends were trimmed by 4 bases and 5 bases, with 0 bases remaining between them. The germline gives CDR1 WSHSY, CDR2 SAAADI. The CDR3 runs 10 residues. CDR3 loop: CASSGNTIYF. In nucleotides, the CDR3 is TGCGCCAGCAGTGGAAACACCATATATTTT.

This clone was observed a handful of times. The chain combines TRBV5-4 with TRBJ1-1; D is unresolved. Trimming took 1 base from V and 0 from J, leaving 10 bases between them. The CDR3 loop spans 15 amino acids. Germline CDR1 and CDR2: SGHNT and YYREEE (reference sequence). In DNA, the CDR3 is TGTGCCAGCAGCTTGAATAGGGCCCTGAACACTGAAGCTTTCTTT. Its protein product is CASSLNRALNTEAFF.

The chain couples TRBV6-6 to TRBJ1-3, with D tentatively TRBD1 (6 bases). There are 15 residues in the CDR3. The germline gives CDR1 MNHNY, CDR2 SVGAGI (reference sequence). V lost 6 bases and J lost 0, with 12 bases in between. CDR3 region: CASSRQDFSGNTIYF. The CDR3 bases are TGTGCCAGCAGCCGACAGGATTTCTCTGGAAACACCATATATTTT.

This clone was found once. This chain links TRBV7-8 with TRBJ1-2, with 7 bases identical to TRBD1. The germline V gene encodes CDR1 SGHVS and CDR2 FQNEAQ. The CDR3 contains 18 residues. V shed 5 bases and J 7 bases; nucleotides not matched to a gene: 22. The CDR3 DNA follows: TGTGCCAGCAGCGCAGACAGGGTGTTCGACAAAAAGGCGGGTGGCTACACCTTC. It specifies CASSADRVFDKKAGGYTF.

The V call is TRBV23-1, the J call TRBJ2-7, with 15 bases identical to TRBD2. TRBV23-1 is noted as an ORF with a role that remains uncertain. This CDR3 is built from 19 residues. J lost 4 bases, V lost 6 bases, and 16 bases had no gene match. CDR3 DNA: TGCGCCAGCAGAGCTCCGGGACTAGCGGGGGGCCAAACGTGGTACGAGCAGTACTTC. Its translation: CASRAPGLAGGQTWYEQYF.

The V and J genes are TRBV6-1 and TRBJ2-1, with D possibly being TRBD1 (6 bases). This CDR3 comprises 13 residues. V shed 7 bases and J shed 8 bases, with 15 bases lying between them. Germline V lookup: CDR1 MNHNS, CDR2 SASEGT. The CDR3 nucleotides are TGTGCCAGCAATGGACAGCCCGGCGATGAGCAGTTCTTC. This encodes CASNGQPGDEQFF.

This rearrangement joins TRBV14 to TRBJ2-7, with TRBD1 identical over 7 bases. The length of the CDR3 is 14 residues. From germline, CDR1 is SGHDN and CDR2 FVKESK. After removal of 6 bases from V and 2 bases from J, the junction contained 7 bases not matched to a gene. CDR3 nucleotide sequence: TGTGCCAGCAGGTTATCCGGGACAGCCTACGAGCAGTACTTC. It is translated as CASRLSGTAYEQYF.

The rearrangement links TRBV6-6 to TRBJ2-1, with a weak D call TRBD2 (5 bases). Germline V lookup: CDR1 MNHNY, CDR2 SVGAGI (reference sequence). This CDR3 is 14 amino acids long. Between the trimmed V and J ends, which lost 5 bases and 3 bases, there was a span of 11 bases. The DNA of the CDR3 is TGTGCCAGCAGTCCCGGGAACAACTACAATGAGCAGTTCTTC. Translation gives CASSPGNNYNEQFF.

The chain combines TRBV5-4 with TRBJ2-3; 8 bases are a match to TRBD2. V was pared by 0 bases and J by 4 bases, with 7 bases of the junction left unmatched. CDR3 size: 16 residues. Germline values: CDR1 SGHNT, CDR2 YYREEE (reference sequence). The CDR3: CASSLAGGVRADTQYF. CDR3 bases: TGTGCCAGCAGCTTGGCCGGGGGGGTAAGGGCAGATACGCAGTATTTT.

This clone was detected only once. V is TRBV10-1 and J is TRBJ1-2; 7 positions agree with TRBD1. CDR3 length equals 13 residues. V shed 4 bases, J shed 3 bases, and the junction held 2 bases outside the gene matches. Germline V gene sequence: CDR1 WNHNN, CDR2 SYGVQD (reference sequence). The CDR3 DNA reads TGCGCCAGCAGTGGACAGGGTCACTATGGCTACACCTTC. Its translation: CASSGQGHYGYTF.

The rearrangement joins TRBV11-1 to TRBJ2-1, with D possibly called TRBD1 or TRBD2 (5 bases each). The CDR3 covers 14 residues. Trimming took 4 bases from V and 7 from J, leaving 14 bases between them. Germline V gene sequence: CDR1 SGHAT, CDR2 FQDESV (reference sequence). CDR3 protein: CASSSETWGNEQFF. CDR3 nucleotides: TGTGCCAGCAGCTCTGAGACGTGGGGGAATGAGCAGTTCTTC.

The chain links TRBV11-2 to TRBJ1-1, with D tentatively TRBD1 (6 bases). V was trimmed by 5 bases and J by 1 base, leaving 17 bases between them. CDR3 size: 16 residues. The germline V gene encodes CDR1 SGHAT and CDR2 FQNNGV. As DNA, the CDR3 is TGTGCCAGCAGCCTGGGGGCAGGGCTGGGGAACACTGAAGCTTTCTTT. Encoded protein: CASSLGAGLGNTEAFF.

The chain carries TRBV5-6 and TRBJ1-5; 7 bases line up with TRBD1. V dropped 3 bases and J dropped 11; count of bases not matched to a gene: 11. CDR1 is SGHDT, CDR2 YYEEEE, per germline. This CDR3 spans 14 amino acids. CDR3 in amino acids: CASSSGQAPRAQHF. CDR3 sequence (DNA): TGTGCCAGCAGCTCAGGACAGGCGCCTAGGGCCCAGCATTTT.

The J gene is TRBJ1-5, the V gene TRBV7-9; the D gene is possibly TRBD1 (5 bases). Germline V gives CDR1 SEHNR, CDR2 FQNEAQ (reference sequence). The V and J ends lost 5 bases and 2 bases respectively, with 10 bases between them. The CDR3 covers 14 residues. CDR3 in DNA: TGTGCCAGCAGCCGGGACGGGGGCAATCAGCCCCAGCATTTT. Protein: CASSRDGGNQPQHF.

The chain couples TRBV2 to TRBJ1-5, with unresolved D. V gave up 1 base and J gave up 1 base, with 8 bases separating them. This CDR3 spans 15 amino acids. Germline V lookup: CDR1 SNHLY, CDR2 FYNNEI. The CDR3 DNA reads as TGTGCCAGCAGTGAAGGGGTAAAAAGCAATCAGCCCCAGCATTTT. It encodes CASSEGVKSNQPQHF.

The chain couples TRBV30 to TRBJ1-4; 10 nucleotides match TRBD1. The CDR3 runs 17 residues. Germline values: CDR1 GTSNPN, CDR2 SVGIG (reference sequence). J was trimmed by 3 bases and V by 5 bases; bases with no gene match: 12. The CDR3 protein is CAWDRDRGTSANEKLFF. The DNA for the CDR3 is TGTGCCTGGGACCGGGACAGGGGCACTAGTGCTAATGAAAAACTGTTTTTT. The full variable domain, with the rest looked up from reference TRBV30 and TRBJ1-4, is SQTIHQWPATLVQPVGSPLSLECTVEGTSNPNLYWYRQAAGRGLQLLFYSVGIGQISSEVPQNLSASRPQDRQFILSSKKLLLSDSGFYLCAWDRDRGTSANEKLFFGSGTQLSVL.

The chain links TRBV5-1 to TRBJ1-5; D unresolved. CDR3 size: 15 residues. The germline V gene encodes CDR1 SGHRS and CDR2 YFSETQ. Trimming took off 1 base at V and 4 bases at J, with 12 bases between the two ends. The CDR3 region has the DNA TGCGCCAGCAGCTTGACGGCCGGCCTAAATCAGCCCCAGCATTTT. Translating it yields CASSLTAGLNQPQHF.

The chain uses TRBV15 and TRBJ2-3; D remains ambiguous. V was shortened by 1 base and J by 5 bases, with 13 bases between the two germline ends. Germline values: CDR1 LNHNV, CDR2 YYDKDF (reference sequence). The CDR3 totals 15 residues. The CDR3 DNA sequence: TGTGCCACCAGCAGAGCCCCCGACCCAATAGATACGCAGTATTTT. Translation: CATSRAPDPIDTQYF. The entire variable domain, with the rest obtained from reference TRBV15 and TRBJ2-3, is as follows: DAMVIQNPRYQVTQFGKPVTLSCSQTLNHNVMYWYQQKSSQAPKLLFHYYDKDFNNEADTPDNFQSRRPNTSFCFLDIRSPGLGDTAMYLCATSRAPDPIDTQYFGPGTRLTVL.

The rearrangement uses TRBV29-1 and TRBJ2-2; tentatively, D is TRBD1 or TRBD2 (5 bases each). Germline V CDR1 and CDR2: SQVTM, ANQGSEA. V gave up 0 bases and J gave up 0 bases, with 5 bases separating them. This CDR3 is 14 amino acids long. The CDR3 bases are TGCAGCGTTGAAGAGGGACCGAACACCGGGGAGCTGTTTTTT. This sequence encodes CSVEEGPNTGELFF.

The V and J genes are TRBV28 and TRBJ1-2; perhaps TRBD1 as D (6 bases). Trimming removed 3 bases from V and 5 bases from J, with 10 bases in between. Germline V gene lookup returns CDR1 MDHEN and CDR2 SYDVKM. This CDR3 is built from 13 residues. The CDR3 region has the DNA TGTGCCAGCAGTTTGGGGGGCGGGTATGGCTACACCTTC. Its translation is CASSLGGGYGYTF.

This chain joins TRBV11-2 and TRBJ2-2; TRBD2 agrees at 8 bases. Trimming took 4 bases from V and 5 from J; bases not matched to a gene: 6. This CDR3 spans 15 amino acids. Germline CDR1 reads SGHAT; CDR2 reads FQNNGV. The CDR3 coding sequence is TGTGCCAGCAGCTCCCGGGGGGGGGCAACCGGGGAGCTGTTTTTT. The encoded protein is CASSSRGGATGELFF.

The rearrangement uses TRBV30 and TRBJ1-2; D unresolved. The CDR3 covers 15 residues. Germline CDR1 reads GTSNPN; CDR2 reads SVGIG (reference sequence). Trimming took off 7 bases at V and 0 bases at J, with 18 bases between the two ends. CDR3 sequence: CASSLDPTSNYGYTF. CDR3 nucleotide sequence: TGTGCCTCAAGTCTGGATCCAACCTCTAACTATGGCTACACCTTC.

CDR3 bases: TGTGCCAGCAGTTTACAGAGCTCTGGGGCCAACGTCCTGACTTTC. Its translation: CASSLQSSGANVLTF. This sequence joins TRBV28 and TRBJ2-6; D not resolved. V lost 2 bases and J lost 0, with 5 bases in between. The CDR3 covers 15 residues. Looked up from germline, CDR1 is MDHEN and CDR2 is SYDVKM.

This sequence joins TRBV14 and TRBJ1-5, with no clear D. CDR1 and CDR2 from the germline V gene are SGHDN and FVKESK. V gave up 0 bases and J gave up 4 bases, with 4 bases separating them. This CDR3 region has 13 residues. CDR3 sequence reads: CASSQEINQPQHF. The CDR3 DNA sequence: TGTGCCAGCAGCCAAGAGATAAATCAGCCCCAGCATTTT.

In nucleotides, the CDR3 is TGTGCCAGCAGTCCCGTGGGGTCTACAGGGCACTACGAGCAGTACGTC. This translates into CASSPVGSTGHYEQYV. The rearrangement links TRBV28 to TRBJ2-7; D is perhaps TRBD1 (6 bases). Trimming took 5 bases from V and 3 from J, leaving 20 bases between them. Germline lookup yields CDR1 MDHEN and CDR2 SYDVKM. CDR3 length: 16 residues.

This chain uses TRBV5-1 with TRBJ2-2; TRBD2 agrees at 8 bases. CDR1 and CDR2 from the germline V gene are SGHRS and YFSETQ. This CDR3 is 15 amino acids long. V was pared by 5 bases and J by 7 bases, with 10 bases of the junction left unmatched. The CDR3 bases are TGCGCCAGCAGACAAGCGGGGGCCCCAGGCGGGGAGCTGTTTTTT. Protein product: CASRQAGAPGGELFF.

The chain carries TRBV7-6 and TRBJ2-5; D gene uncertain. Germline CDR1 SGHVS, CDR2 FNYEAQ. Trimming took off 5 bases at V and 0 bases at J, with 7 bases between the two ends. The CDR3 runs 13 residues. The CDR3 is CASSPRNQETQYF. Here the CDR3 DNA reads TGTGCCAGCAGCCCCAGAAACCAAGAGACCCAGTACTTC.